This TCR beta chain stems from a study of T cells in localized non-small cell lung cancer. Assay used: immunoSEQ multiplex PCR; TCRdb lists only in-frame clones, some missing. The data hold around 3,100 clones, with under 25% observed a single time. This CDR3 spans 15 amino acids. V was pared by 7 bases and J by 6 bases, with 21 bases between. Germline CDR1 and CDR2: MDHEN and SYDVKM. The sample consisted of lung tumor tissue, taken before any cancer treatment. The source of this sequence is a man aged 18 to 50 with stage II lung adenocarcinoma. V usage is TRBV28 and J usage is TRBJ1-1; TRBD1 might be the D (5 bases). In DNA form, the CDR3 reads TGTGCCAGCAATCGGGGCCCAATGTCCCCGTCTGAAGCTTTCTTT. This translates into CASNRGPMSPSEAFF.